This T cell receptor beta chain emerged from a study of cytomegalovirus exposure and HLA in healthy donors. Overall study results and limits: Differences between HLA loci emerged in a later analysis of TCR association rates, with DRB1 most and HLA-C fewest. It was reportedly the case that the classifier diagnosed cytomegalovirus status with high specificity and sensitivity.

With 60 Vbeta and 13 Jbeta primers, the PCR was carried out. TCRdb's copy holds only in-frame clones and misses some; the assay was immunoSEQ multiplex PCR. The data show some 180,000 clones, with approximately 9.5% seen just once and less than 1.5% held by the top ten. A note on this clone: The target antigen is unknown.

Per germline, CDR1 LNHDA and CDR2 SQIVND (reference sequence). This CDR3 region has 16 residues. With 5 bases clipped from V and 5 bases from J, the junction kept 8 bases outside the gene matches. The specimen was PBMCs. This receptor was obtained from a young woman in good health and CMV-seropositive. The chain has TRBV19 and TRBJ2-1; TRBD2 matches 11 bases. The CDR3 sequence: CASSAQTSGIHNEQFF. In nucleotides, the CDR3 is TGTGCCAGTAGTGCCCAGACTAGCGGGATTCACAATGAGCAGTTCTTC.